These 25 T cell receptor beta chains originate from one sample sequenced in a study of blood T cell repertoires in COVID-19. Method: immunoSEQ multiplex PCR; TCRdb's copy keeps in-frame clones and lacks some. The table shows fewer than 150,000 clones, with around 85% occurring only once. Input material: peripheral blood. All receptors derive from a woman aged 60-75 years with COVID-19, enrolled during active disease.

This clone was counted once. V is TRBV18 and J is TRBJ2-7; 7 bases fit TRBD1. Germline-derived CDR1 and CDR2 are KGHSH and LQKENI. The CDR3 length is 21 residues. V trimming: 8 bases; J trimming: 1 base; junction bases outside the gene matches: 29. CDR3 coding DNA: TGTGCCAGCCAGGGACAGAAACCTAACGTTCTACAGGGTACAGGATCCTACGAGCAGTACTTC. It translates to CASQGQKPNVLQGTGSYEQYF.

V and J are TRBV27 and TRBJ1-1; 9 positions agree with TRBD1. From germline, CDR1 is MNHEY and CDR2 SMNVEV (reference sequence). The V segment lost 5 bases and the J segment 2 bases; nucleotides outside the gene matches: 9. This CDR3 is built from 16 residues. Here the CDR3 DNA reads TGTGCCAGCAGTAGTAAACAGGGGGCTAAAAACACTGAAGCTTTCTTT. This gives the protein CASSSKQGAKNTEAFF.

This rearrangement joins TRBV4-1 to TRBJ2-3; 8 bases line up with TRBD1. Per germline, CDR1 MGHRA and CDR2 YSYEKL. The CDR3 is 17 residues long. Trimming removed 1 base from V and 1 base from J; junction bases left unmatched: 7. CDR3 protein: CASSQAGQGEGTDTQYF. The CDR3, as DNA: TGCGCCAGCAGCCAAGCCGGACAGGGAGAGGGCACAGATACGCAGTATTTT.

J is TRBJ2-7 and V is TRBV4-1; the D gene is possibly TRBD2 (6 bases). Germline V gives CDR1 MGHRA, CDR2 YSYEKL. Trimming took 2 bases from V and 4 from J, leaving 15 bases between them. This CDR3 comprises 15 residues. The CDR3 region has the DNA TGCGCCAGCAGCCAACCGTCTCGGGGGTGGTACGAGCAGTACTTC. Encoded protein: CASSQPSRGWYEQYF.

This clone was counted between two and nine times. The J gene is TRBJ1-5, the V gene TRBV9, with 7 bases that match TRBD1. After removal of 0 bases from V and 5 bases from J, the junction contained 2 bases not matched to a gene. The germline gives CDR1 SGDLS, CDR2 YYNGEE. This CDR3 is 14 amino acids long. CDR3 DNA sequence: TGTGCCAGCAGCGTAGATCAGGGGGATCAGCCCCAGCATTTT. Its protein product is CASSVDQGDQPQHF.

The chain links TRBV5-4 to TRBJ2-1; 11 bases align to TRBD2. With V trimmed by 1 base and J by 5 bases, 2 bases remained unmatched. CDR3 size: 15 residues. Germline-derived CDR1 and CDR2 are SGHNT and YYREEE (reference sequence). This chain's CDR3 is CASSLKTSGNNEQFF. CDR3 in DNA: TGTGCCAGCAGCTTGAAGACTAGCGGGAACAATGAGCAGTTCTTC.

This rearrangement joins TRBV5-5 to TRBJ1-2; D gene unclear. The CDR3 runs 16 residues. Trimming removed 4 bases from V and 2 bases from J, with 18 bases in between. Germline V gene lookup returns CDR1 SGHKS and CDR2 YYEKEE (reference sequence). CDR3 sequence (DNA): TGTGCCAGCAGCACCGGGATTCGGGATTCCAACTATGGCTACACCTTC. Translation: CASSTGIRDSNYGYTF.

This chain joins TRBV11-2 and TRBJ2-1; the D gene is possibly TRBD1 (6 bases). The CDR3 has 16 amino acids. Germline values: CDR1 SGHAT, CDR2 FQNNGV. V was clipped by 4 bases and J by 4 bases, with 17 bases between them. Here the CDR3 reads CASSSIQGTYYNEQFF. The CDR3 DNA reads TGTGCCAGCAGCTCGATACAGGGAACCTATTACAATGAGCAGTTCTTC.

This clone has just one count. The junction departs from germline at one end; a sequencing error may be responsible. CDR3 sequence reads: CATSGGGPFEQYF. CDR3 coding DNA: TGTGCCACCAGCGGCGGGGGGCCGTTCGAGCAGTACTTC. The V call is TRBV5-4, the J call TRBJ2-7; 8 nucleotides agree with TRBD2. There are 13 residues in the CDR3. Germline CDR1 SGHNT, CDR2 YYREEE (reference sequence).

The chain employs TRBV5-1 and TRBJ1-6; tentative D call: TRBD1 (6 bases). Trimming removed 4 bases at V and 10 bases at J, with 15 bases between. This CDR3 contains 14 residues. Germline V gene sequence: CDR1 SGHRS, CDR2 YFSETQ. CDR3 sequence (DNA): TGCGCCAGCAGCACCGGGAACAGGGAATCACCCCTCCACTTT. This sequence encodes CASSTGNRESPLHF.

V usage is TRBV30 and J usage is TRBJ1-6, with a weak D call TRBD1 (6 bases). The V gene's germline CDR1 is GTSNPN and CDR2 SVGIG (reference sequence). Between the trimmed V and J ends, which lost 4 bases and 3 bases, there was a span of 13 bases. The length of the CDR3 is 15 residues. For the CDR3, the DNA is TGTGCCTGGACCAGGGGCGACTTCTATAATTCACCCCTCCACTTT. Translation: CAWTRGDFYNSPLHF.

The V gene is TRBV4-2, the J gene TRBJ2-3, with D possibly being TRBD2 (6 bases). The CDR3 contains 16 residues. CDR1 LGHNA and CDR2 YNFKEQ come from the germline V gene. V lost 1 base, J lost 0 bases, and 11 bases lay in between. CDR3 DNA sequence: TGTGCCAGCAGCCAAGTACTAGCAGAGAGCACAGATACGCAGTATTTT. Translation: CASSQVLAESTDTQYF.

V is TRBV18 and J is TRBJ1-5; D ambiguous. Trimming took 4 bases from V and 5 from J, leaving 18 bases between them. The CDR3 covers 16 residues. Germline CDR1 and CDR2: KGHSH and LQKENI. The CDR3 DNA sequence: TGTGCCAGCTCACAGACTCCTCCGGAGAGGGATCAGCCCCAGCATTTT. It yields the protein CASSQTPPERDQPQHF.

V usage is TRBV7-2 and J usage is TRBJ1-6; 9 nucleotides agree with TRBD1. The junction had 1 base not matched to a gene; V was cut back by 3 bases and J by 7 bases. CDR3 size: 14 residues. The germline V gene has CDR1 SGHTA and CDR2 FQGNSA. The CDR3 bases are TGTGCCAGCAGCTTCGACAGGGGGAATTCACCCCTCCACTTT. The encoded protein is CASSFDRGNSPLHF.

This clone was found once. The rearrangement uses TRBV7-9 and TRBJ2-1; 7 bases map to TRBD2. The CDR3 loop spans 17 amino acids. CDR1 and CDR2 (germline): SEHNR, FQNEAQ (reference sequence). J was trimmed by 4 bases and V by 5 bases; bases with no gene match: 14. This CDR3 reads CASSQLGGTTRYNEQFF. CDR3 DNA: TGTGCCAGCAGCCAACTGGGGGGGACTACGAGGTACAATGAGCAGTTCTTC.

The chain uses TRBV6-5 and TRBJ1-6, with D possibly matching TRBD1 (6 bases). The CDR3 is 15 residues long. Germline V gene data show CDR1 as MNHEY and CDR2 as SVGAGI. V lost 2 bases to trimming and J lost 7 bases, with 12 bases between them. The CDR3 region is CASSYGLGQNSPLHF. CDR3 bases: TGTGCCAGCAGTTACGGTCTAGGACAGAATTCACCCCTCCACTTT.

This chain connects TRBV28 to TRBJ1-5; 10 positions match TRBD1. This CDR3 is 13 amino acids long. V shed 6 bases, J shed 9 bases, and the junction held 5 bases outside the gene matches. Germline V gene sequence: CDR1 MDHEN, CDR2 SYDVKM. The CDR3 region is CASRAGTGVPQHF. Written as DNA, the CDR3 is TGTGCCAGCAGGGCGGGGACAGGGGTGCCCCAGCATTTT.

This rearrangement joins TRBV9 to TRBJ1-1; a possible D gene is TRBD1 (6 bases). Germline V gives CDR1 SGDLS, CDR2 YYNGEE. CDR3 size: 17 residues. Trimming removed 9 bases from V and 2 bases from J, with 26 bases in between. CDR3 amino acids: CAKPPRGCPTGNTEAFF. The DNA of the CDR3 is TGTGCCAAACCACCCCGGGGTTGTCCGACAGGTAACACTGAAGCTTTCTTT.

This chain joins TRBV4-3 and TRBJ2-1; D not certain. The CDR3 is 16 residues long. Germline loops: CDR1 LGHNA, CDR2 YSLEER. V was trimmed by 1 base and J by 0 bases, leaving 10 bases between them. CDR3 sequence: CASSQGILSSYNEQFF. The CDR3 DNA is TGCGCCAGCAGCCAAGGAATACTGAGCTCCTACAATGAGCAGTTCTTC.

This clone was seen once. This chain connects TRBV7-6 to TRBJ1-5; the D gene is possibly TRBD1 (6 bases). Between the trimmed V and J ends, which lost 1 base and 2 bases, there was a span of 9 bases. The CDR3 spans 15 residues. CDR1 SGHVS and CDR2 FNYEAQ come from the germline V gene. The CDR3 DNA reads TGTGCCAGCAGCTTAGGAGGGGGAGGCAATCAGCCCCAGCATTTT. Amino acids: CASSLGGGGNQPQHF.

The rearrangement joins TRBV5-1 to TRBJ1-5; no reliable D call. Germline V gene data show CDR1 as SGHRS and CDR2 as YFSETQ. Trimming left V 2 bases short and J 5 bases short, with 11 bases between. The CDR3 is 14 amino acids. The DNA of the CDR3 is TGCGCCAGCAGCTTCTTAGGAGGAGATCAGCCCCAGCATTTT. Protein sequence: CASSFLGGDQPQHF. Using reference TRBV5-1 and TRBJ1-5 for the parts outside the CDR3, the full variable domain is KAGVTQTPRYLIKTRGQQVTLSCSPISGHRSVSWYQQTPGQGLQFLFEYFSETQRNKGNFPGRFSGRQFSNSRSEMNVSTLELGDSALYLCASSFLGGDQPQHFGDGTRLSIL.

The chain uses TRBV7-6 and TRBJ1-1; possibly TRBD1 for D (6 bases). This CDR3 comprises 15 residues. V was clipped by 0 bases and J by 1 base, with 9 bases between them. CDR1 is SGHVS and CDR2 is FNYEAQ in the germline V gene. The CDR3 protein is CASSLAQGQNTEAFF. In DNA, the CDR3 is TGTGCCAGCAGCTTAGCACAGGGACAGAACACTGAAGCTTTCTTT.

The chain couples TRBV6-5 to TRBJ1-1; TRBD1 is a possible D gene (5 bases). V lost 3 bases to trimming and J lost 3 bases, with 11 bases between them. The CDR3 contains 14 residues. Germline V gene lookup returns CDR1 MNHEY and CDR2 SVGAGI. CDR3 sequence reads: CASSYGARDTEAFF. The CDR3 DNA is TGTGCCAGCAGTTATGGGGCAAGGGACACTGAAGCTTTCTTT.

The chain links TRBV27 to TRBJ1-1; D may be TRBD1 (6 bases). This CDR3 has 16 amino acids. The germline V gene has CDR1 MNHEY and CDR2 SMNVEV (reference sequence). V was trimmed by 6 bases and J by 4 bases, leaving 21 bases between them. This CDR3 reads CASSSLQGVPGTEAFF. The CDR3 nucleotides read TGTGCCAGCAGCTCACTACAGGGCGTCCCGGGCACTGAAGCTTTCTTT.

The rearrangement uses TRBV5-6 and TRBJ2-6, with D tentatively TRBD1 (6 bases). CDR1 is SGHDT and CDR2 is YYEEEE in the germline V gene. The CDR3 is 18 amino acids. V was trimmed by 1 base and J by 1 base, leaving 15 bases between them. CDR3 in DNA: TGTGCCAGCAGCTTGATAGGACAGTTGATTTCTGGGGCCAACGTCCTGACTTTC. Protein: CASSLIGQLISGANVLTF.